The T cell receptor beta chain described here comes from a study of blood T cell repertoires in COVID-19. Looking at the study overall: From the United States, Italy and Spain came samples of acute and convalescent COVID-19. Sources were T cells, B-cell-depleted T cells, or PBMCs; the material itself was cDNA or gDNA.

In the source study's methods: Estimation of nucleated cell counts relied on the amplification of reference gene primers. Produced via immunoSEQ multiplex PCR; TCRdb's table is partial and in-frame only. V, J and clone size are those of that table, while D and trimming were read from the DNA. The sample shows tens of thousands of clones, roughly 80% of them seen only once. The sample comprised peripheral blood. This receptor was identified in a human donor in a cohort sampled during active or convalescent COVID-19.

In DNA, the CDR3 is TGTGCCAGCAGTGAAGGCGGCGGCCGACAGTCTTCCTACGAGCAGTACTTC. Translating gives CASSEGGGRQSSYEQYF. The chain joins TRBV25-1 to TRBJ2-7, with D possibly TRBD1 on 5 matching bases. Germline V CDR1 and CDR2: MGHDK, SYGVNS. The CDR3 consists of 17 residues. The V end lost 2 bases, the J end lost 1 base, and 18 bases lay between the germline ends.